The 28 T cell receptor beta chains given below trace back to one sample, sequenced in a study of cytomegalovirus exposure and HLA in healthy donors. 13 Jbeta primers and 60 Vbeta primers were used for the PCR. Using immunoSEQ multiplex PCR, the repertoire was profiled, and TCRdb retains in-frame clones only, with some absent. This sample has about 61,000 clones, with around 80% found just once. The sequenced sample consisted of PBMCs. These receptors were collected from a middle-aged man in good health and CMV-seropositive.

Notes on this clone: Germline is not matched at one junction end, which may reflect a read error. CDR3 sequence reads: CSSSSGTSGGTDTQYF. CDR3 DNA: TGTTCCAGCAGCTCCGGGACTAGCGGGGGTACAGATACGCAGTATTTT. The V and J genes are TRBV7-9 and TRBJ2-3, with 14 bases identical to TRBD2. The CDR3 extends over 16 amino acids. Germline CDR1 is SEHNR and CDR2 is FQNEAQ (reference sequence).

CDR3 nucleotides: TGTGCCAGCAGCTTAGGGGGGCGGGGGGGAGGAGAGACCCAGTACTTC. Amino acids: CASSLGGRGGGETQYF. This chain connects TRBV7-2 to TRBJ2-5; TRBD2 matches 9 bases. Germline CDR1 is SGHTA and CDR2 is FQGNSA. The ends lost 1 base at V and 4 bases at J; junction bases unmatched: 7. The CDR3 has 16 amino acids.

The gene calls are TRBV20-1 and TRBJ1-5, with no clear D. V was trimmed by 2 bases and J by 5 bases, leaving 4 bases between them. The CDR3 runs 11 residues. Germline V gene data show CDR1 as DFQATT and CDR2 as SNEGSKA (reference sequence). CDR3 amino acids: CSARPYQPQHF. CDR3 in DNA: TGCAGTGCTAGACCATATCAGCCCCAGCATTTT.

This sequence joins TRBV5-6 and TRBJ2-1; 11 nucleotides line up with TRBD2. CDR3 length: 17 amino acids. Per germline, CDR1 SGHDT and CDR2 YYEEEE. V was pared by 1 base and J by 0 bases, with 3 bases of the junction left unmatched. CDR3 coding DNA: TGTGCCAGCAGCTTGACTAGCGGGGGCTACTCCTACAATGAGCAGTTCTTC. Its translation: CASSLTSGGYSYNEQFF.

This clone has a handful of counts. The germline gene is not matched at one end of the junction; a read error may be the cause. This sample also contains other DNA sequences that code for the same CDR3. This CDR3 reads CASSSQGASSYAQYF. DNA of the CDR3: TGTGCCAGCAGCTCACAGGGGGCAAGCTCCTACGCGCAGTACTTC. The rearrangement uses TRBV9 and TRBJ2-7, with 9 bases aligning to TRBD1. The CDR3 covers 15 residues. Germline V gene lookup returns CDR1 SGDLS and CDR2 YYNGEE.

This clone was seen more than once but under ten times. V and J are TRBV11-3 and TRBJ2-2; perhaps TRBD2 as D (5 bases). In germline, CDR1 is SGHNT, CDR2 YENEEA. V was cut by 1 base and J by 4 bases, with 7 bases left in between. There are 14 residues in the CDR3. The CDR3 DNA reads as TGTGCCAGCAGCTTAGGAGCGGTCACCGGGGAGCTGTTTTTT. Its protein product is CASSLGAVTGELFF.

V and J are TRBV5-4 and TRBJ2-1, with 12 bases aligning to TRBD2. Germline loops: CDR1 SGHNT, CDR2 YYREEE (reference sequence). V was clipped by 4 bases and J by 9 bases; unmatched bases: 17. The CDR3 runs to 18 residues. CDR3 in amino acids: CASSRWSSGGAGLSEQFF. The CDR3 DNA follows: TGTGCCAGCAGCCGCTGGTCTAGCGGGGGGGCGGGACTTAGTGAGCAGTTCTTC.

This clone came up a few times. The chain has TRBV7-2 and TRBJ2-2, with D tentatively TRBD1 (6 bases). The V end was cut by 4 bases, the J end by 4 bases, with 10 bases between. The CDR3 length is 14 residues. Germline V gives CDR1 SGHTA, CDR2 FQGNSA. The CDR3 DNA reads TGTGCCAGCAGCTCCCAGGGGCTCACCGGGGAGCTGTTTTTT. This gives the protein CASSSQGLTGELFF.

The gene calls are TRBV5-1 and TRBJ2-1; 11 bases are a match to TRBD1. From germline, CDR1 is SGHRS and CDR2 YFSETQ. This CDR3 contains 15 residues. V lost 3 bases and J lost 8; bases outside the gene matches: 7. Here the CDR3 DNA reads TGCGCCAGCAGCTGGAGGGACAGGGGGTCCGATGAGCAGTTCTTC. Protein: CASSWRDRGSDEQFF.

V usage is TRBV29-1 and J usage is TRBJ2-3; tentatively, D is TRBD2 (5 bases). The CDR3 length is 13 residues. Germline V lookup: CDR1 SQVTM, CDR2 ANQGSEA. V was clipped by 2 bases and J by 1 base, with 7 bases between them. The CDR3 nucleotides read TGCAGCGTTGAACACGGGGGCACAGATACGCAGTATTTT. It yields the protein CSVEHGGTDTQYF.

The chain joins TRBV18 to TRBJ2-3; 8 nucleotides agree with TRBD2. CDR3 length: 17 residues. V lost 1 base, J lost 6 bases, and 12 bases stayed unmatched. Germline V gives CDR1 KGHSH, CDR2 LQKENI. The CDR3 here is CASSPRVAGIGADTQYF. DNA for the CDR3: TGTGCCAGCTCACCACGAGTAGCGGGAATCGGGGCGGATACGCAGTATTTT.

This clone has more than one count but fewer than ten. The chain carries TRBV18 and TRBJ2-7; 14 positions match TRBD2. The trim removed 5 bases at V and 3 bases at J, leaving 6 bases unmatched. Germline V lookup: CDR1 KGHSH, CDR2 LQKENI. The CDR3 spans 16 residues. DNA of the CDR3: TGTGCCAGCTCAGGATACGGACTAGCGGGAGGCTACGAGCAGTACTTC. Protein: CASSGYGLAGGYEQYF. Combining the CDR3 with reference TRBV18 and TRBJ2-7 gives the whole variable domain NAGVMQNPRHLVRRRGQEARLRCSPMKGHSHVYWYRQLPEEGLKFMVYLQKENIIDESGMPKERFSAEFPKEGPSILRIQQVVRGDSAAYFCASSGYGLAGGYEQYFGPGTRLTVT.

The chain employs TRBV6-5 and TRBJ1-5; 7 bases fit TRBD1. Germline V gene sequence: CDR1 MNHEY, CDR2 SVGAGI. This CDR3 spans 15 amino acids. The V and J ends lost 5 bases and 0 bases, in that order; junction bases with no gene match: 4. Written as DNA, the CDR3 is TGTGCCAGCAGTCCAGGACAGGCTAGCAATCAGCCCCAGCATTTT. It yields the protein CASSPGQASNQPQHF.

This chain links TRBV7-9 with TRBJ1-6; 7 bases align to TRBD1. From germline, CDR1 is SEHNR and CDR2 FQNEAQ (reference sequence). Trimming took 5 bases from V and 7 from J; bases not matched to a gene: 5. This CDR3 has 14 residues. The CDR3 protein is CASSLGTVNSPLHF. The CDR3 DNA reads TGTGCCAGCAGCCTGGGGACAGTCAATTCACCCCTCCACTTT.

V and J are TRBV18 and TRBJ2-1, with 7 bases that match TRBD2. This CDR3 spans 17 amino acids. The J segment lost 4 bases and the V segment lost 6 bases, leaving 15 bases of the junction unmatched. Looked up from germline, CDR1 is KGHSH and CDR2 is LQKENI. The CDR3 bases are TGTGCCAGCTCCCCCTTGCTGGCTAGCGGTAGATACAATGAGCAGTTCTTC. Its translation is CASSPLLASGRYNEQFF.

The genes are TRBV4-3 and TRBJ2-7; 10 bases are a match to TRBD1. With 1 base clipped from V and 4 bases from J, the junction kept 1 base outside the gene matches. This CDR3 contains 14 residues. The V gene's germline CDR1 is LGHNA and CDR2 YSLEER. The CDR3 here is CASSQGQGAYEQYF. The CDR3 DNA sequence: TGCGCCAGCAGCCAAGGACAGGGGGCTTACGAGCAGTACTTC.

This clone came up a few times. The chain employs TRBV9 and TRBJ2-7; possible D gene TRBD1, 6 bases. The V gene lost 4 bases and the J gene lost 9 bases, with 23 bases spanning the gap. The germline gives CDR1 SGDLS, CDR2 YYNGEE. The CDR3 extends over 15 amino acids. Here the CDR3 DNA reads TGTGCCAGCAGCTCCCAGGGGCCAAGCTCCCACGCGCAGTACTTC. Translation gives CASSSQGPSSHAQYF.

This clone was counted only a few times. CDR3 protein: CASNRDSYNEQFF. In DNA form, the CDR3 reads TGCGCCAGTAACCGGGACAGCTACAATGAGCAGTTCTTC. The V call is TRBV5-1, the J call TRBJ2-1; TRBD1 matches at 7 bases. The CDR3 has 13 residues. The J segment lost 3 bases and the V segment lost 8 bases, leaving 5 bases of the junction unmatched. Germline CDR1 SGHRS, CDR2 YFSETQ. Filled out from reference TRBV5-1 and TRBJ2-1, the complete variable domain reads KAGVTQTPRYLIKTRGQQVTLSCSPISGHRSVSWYQQTPGQGLQFLFEYFSETQRNKGNFPGRFSGRQFSNSRSEMNVSTLELGDSALYLCASNRDSYNEQFFGPGTRLTVL.

Turning to this clone: Other DNA sequences in this specimen translate into the identical CDR3. The V call is TRBV4-3, the J call TRBJ2-1; D call uncertain. Per the germline V gene, CDR1 is LGHNA and CDR2 is YSLEER. This CDR3 region has 17 residues. Trimming removed 10 bases from V and 3 bases from J, with 25 bases in between. CDR3 nucleotide sequence: TGCGCCACAAGCCAAGCTATGATAGTCATCATCTACAATGAGCAGTTCTTC. This translates into CATSQAMIVIIYNEQFF.

This clone appeared a single time. This sequence joins TRBV6-6 and TRBJ2-5; 8 bases agree with TRBD1. The V gene's germline CDR1 is MNHNY and CDR2 SVGAGI (reference sequence). The CDR3 loop spans 15 amino acids. The V and J ends lost 6 bases and 1 base, in that order; junction bases with no gene match: 7. The CDR3, as DNA: TGTGCCAGCAGCCAATCAGGGGGCCCCCAAGAGACCCAGTACTTC. Translation gives CASSQSGGPQETQYF.

This clone was detected once. The V gene is TRBV19, the J gene TRBJ2-2; the match to TRBD2 covers 9 bases. Germline V lookup: CDR1 LNHDA, CDR2 SQIVND (reference sequence). V lost 6 bases to trimming and J lost 3 bases; unmatched junction nucleotides: 5. The CDR3 has 15 amino acids. CDR3 protein: CASSRASGDTGELFF. The CDR3 DNA reads TGTGCCAGTAGCCGGGCTAGCGGGGACACCGGGGAGCTGTTTTTT.

The CDR3: CASSVQGRAIEQYF. Written as DNA, the CDR3 is TGTGCCAGTAGTGTACAGGGACGGGCGATCGAGCAGTACTTC. V gene TRBV19 combines with J gene TRBJ2-5; TRBD1 might be the D (6 bases). Matching the DNA end better, TRBJ2-7 makes the J call doubtful. This CDR3 is 14 amino acids long. Germline lookup yields CDR1 LNHDA and CDR2 SQIVND (reference sequence).

V gene TRBV4-2 combines with J gene TRBJ2-3, with D unresolved. V dropped 0 bases and J dropped 2 bases, with 3 bases sitting between them. The CDR3 totals 13 residues. Germline CDR1 LGHNA, CDR2 YNFKEQ. DNA for the CDR3: TGTGCCAGCAGCCAAGAGTACACAGATACGCAGTATTTT. Translated, it gives CASSQEYTDTQYF.

V is TRBV4-2 and J is TRBJ2-1, with 15 positions matching TRBD2. V lost 7 bases and J lost 6; bases outside the gene matches: 4. The CDR3 runs 15 residues. CDR1 and CDR2 from the germline V gene are LGHNA and YNFKEQ. The CDR3 here is CASTPGLAGGNEQFF. CDR3 nucleotide sequence: TGTGCCAGCACCCCGGGACTAGCGGGAGGCAATGAGCAGTTCTTC.

This rearrangement joins TRBV7-9 to TRBJ1-4, with 7 nucleotides matching TRBD1. This CDR3 comprises 14 residues. The germline gives CDR1 SEHNR, CDR2 FQNEAQ (reference sequence). Trimming removed 5 bases from V and 8 bases from J; junction bases left unmatched: 8. The CDR3 coding sequence is TGTGCCAGCAGCCGCGACAGGGCTAGCGAAAAACTGTTTTTT. Translating gives CASSRDRASEKLFF.

V gene TRBV7-9 combines with J gene TRBJ2-6; a weak D match, TRBD1 (5 bases). V was trimmed by 5 bases and J by 3 bases, leaving 14 bases between them. The germline gives CDR1 SEHNR, CDR2 FQNEAQ (reference sequence). There are 16 residues in the CDR3. This CDR3 reads CASSRGLGVGANVLTF. The CDR3, as DNA: TGTGCCAGCAGCCGTGGATTAGGGGTTGGGGCCAACGTCCTGACTTTC.

This clone was counted a single time. V usage is TRBV2 and J usage is TRBJ2-7; 8 nucleotides align to TRBD1. V gave up 5 bases and J gave up 4 bases; unmatched junction bases: 13. The germline CDR1 and CDR2 sequences are SNHLY and FYNNEI. This CDR3 comprises 16 residues. The CDR3 reads CASSFTLGQGSYEQYF. DNA for the CDR3: TGTGCCAGCAGTTTCACCCTAGGACAGGGCTCATACGAGCAGTACTTC.

The rearrangement links TRBV20-1 to TRBJ2-5; 7 bases align to TRBD1. The DNA end is more similar to TRBJ2-7, so the J call may be wrong. CDR1 is DFQATT and CDR2 is SNEGSKA in the germline V gene (reference sequence). The CDR3 consists of 11 residues. The CDR3 nucleotides read TGCAGTGGGACAGGTCAATACGAGCAGTACTTC. Amino acids: CSGTGQYEQYF.